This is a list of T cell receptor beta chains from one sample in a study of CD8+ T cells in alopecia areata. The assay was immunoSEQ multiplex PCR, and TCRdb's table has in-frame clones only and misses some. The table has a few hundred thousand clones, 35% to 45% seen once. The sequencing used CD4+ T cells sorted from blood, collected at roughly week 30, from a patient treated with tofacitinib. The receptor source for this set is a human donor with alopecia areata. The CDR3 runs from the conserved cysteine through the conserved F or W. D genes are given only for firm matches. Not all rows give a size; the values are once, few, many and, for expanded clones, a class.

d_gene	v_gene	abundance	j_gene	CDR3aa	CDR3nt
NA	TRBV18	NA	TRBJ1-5	CASANDPRGQPQHF	TGTGCCAGCGCAAACGACCCTCGGGGACAGCCCCAGCATTTT
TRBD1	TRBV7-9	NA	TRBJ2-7	CASSSSWDRAEQYF	TGTGCCAGCAGCTCATCATGGGACAGGGCCGAGCAGTACTTC
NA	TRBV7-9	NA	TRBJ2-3	CASSLMGGRADTQYF	TGTGCCAGCAGCCTGATGGGGGGCCGGGCAGATACGCAGTATTTT
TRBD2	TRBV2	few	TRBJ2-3	CASSGLAGVARDTQYF	TGTGCCAGCAGTGGTCTAGCGGGAGTCGCTCGGGATACGCAGTATTTT
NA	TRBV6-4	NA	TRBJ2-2	CASSATFNTGELFF	TGTGCCAGCAGTGCGACTTTCAACACCGGGGAGCTGTTTTTT
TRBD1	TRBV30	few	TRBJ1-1	CASGQGDTEAFF	TGTGCCTCCGGACAGGGCGATACAGAAGCTTTCTTT
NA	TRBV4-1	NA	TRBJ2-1	CASSQGGGPVSNEQFF	TGCGCCAGCAGCCAAGGGGGTGGCCCAGTTTCCAATGAGCAGTTCTTC
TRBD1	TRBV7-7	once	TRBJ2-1	CASSLETGGSEQFF	TGTGCCAGCAGCTTAGAGACAGGGGGTAGTGAGCAGTTCTTC
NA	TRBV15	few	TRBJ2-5	CATSLRVRETQYF	TGTGCCACCAGTCTCCGGGTTCGGGAGACCCAGTACTTC
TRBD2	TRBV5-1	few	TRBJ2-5	CASSSGRGDQETQYF	TGCGCCAGCAGCTCGGGGCGGGGGGACCAAGAGACCCAGTACTTC
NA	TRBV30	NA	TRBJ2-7	CAWSDLGNEQYF	TGTGCCTGGAGTGACCTAGGGAACGAGCAGTACTTC
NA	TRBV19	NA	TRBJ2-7	CASSIGSNYEQYF	TGTGCCAGTAGTATAGGGTCAAACTACGAGCAGTACTTC
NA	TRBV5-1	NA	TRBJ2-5	CASSGETQYF	TGCGCCAGCAGCGGTGAGACCCAGTACTTC
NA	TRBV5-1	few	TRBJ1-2	CASSPQSDLGYTF	TGCGCCAGCAGCCCTCAATCCGACCTCGGCTACACCTTC
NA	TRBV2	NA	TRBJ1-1	CASSEGQGRGGTEAFF	TGTGCCAGCAGTGAAGGGCAGGGACGAGGAGGGACTGAAGCTTTCTTT
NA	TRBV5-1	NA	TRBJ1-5	CASSPEQGRNQPQHF	TGCGCCAGCAGCCCGGAACAGGGCCGCAATCAGCCCCAGCATTTT
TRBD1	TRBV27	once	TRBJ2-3	CASGMTGGRTDTQYF	TGTGCCAGCGGAATGACAGGGGGACGGACAGATACGCAGTATTTT
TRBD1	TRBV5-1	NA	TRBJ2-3	CASKGQGDTDTQYF	TGCGCCAGCAAAGGACAGGGGGACACAGATACGCAGTATTTT
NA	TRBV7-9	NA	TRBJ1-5	CASSLRDGNQPQHF	TGTGCCAGCAGCTTAAGGGACGGCAATCAGCCCCAGCATTTT
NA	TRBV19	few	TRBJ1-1	CASSIGGQAIEAFF	TGTGCCAGTAGTATAGGAGGGCAGGCCATTGAAGCTTTCTTT
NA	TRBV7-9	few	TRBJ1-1	CASSLKRGFMNTEAFF	TGTGCCAGCAGCTTAAAAAGGGGCTTCATGAACACTGAAGCTTTCTTT
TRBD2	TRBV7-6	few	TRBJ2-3	CASRRVAGNTDTQYF	TGTGCCAGCAGACGAGTAGCGGGGAACACAGATACGCAGTATTTT
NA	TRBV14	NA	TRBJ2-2	CASSTRGTGELFF	TGTGCCAGCAGCACCCGTGGAACCGGGGAGCTGTTTTTT
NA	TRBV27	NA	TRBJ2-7	CASSPGTASFYEQYF	TGTGCCAGCAGCCCCGGGACGGCTTCCTTCTACGAGCAGTACTTC
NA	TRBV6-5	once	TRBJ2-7	CASSYAPGYSEEQYF	TGTGCCAGCAGTTACGCCCCAGGGTATAGTGAAGAGCAGTACTTC
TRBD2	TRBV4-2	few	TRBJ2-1	CASSQRALGRANEQFF	TGTGCCAGCAGCCAAAGGGCCCTCGGGAGGGCCAATGAGCAGTTCTTC
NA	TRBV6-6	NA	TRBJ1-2	CASSSIGFGRAYGYTF	TGTGCCAGCAGTTCGATAGGGTTTGGCAGAGCTTATGGCTACACCTTC
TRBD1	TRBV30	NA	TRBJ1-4	CAAMMTGNEKLFF	TGTGCCGCAATGATGACAGGGAATGAAAAACTGTTTTTT
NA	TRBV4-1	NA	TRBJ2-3	CASSQWRAQGTDTQYF	TGCGCCAGCAGCCAGTGGAGGGCCCAAGGCACAGATACGCAGTATTTT
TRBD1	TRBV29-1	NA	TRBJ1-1	CSVRGQEDAEAFF	TGCAGCGTTAGGGGACAGGAGGACGCTGAAGCTTTCTTT
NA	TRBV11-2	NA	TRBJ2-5	CASSPLPQETQYF	TGTGCCAGCAGCCCCCTACCTCAAGAGACCCAGTACTTC
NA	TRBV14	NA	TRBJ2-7	CASSQVKGPSYEQYF	TGTGCCAGCAGCCAGGTCAAGGGCCCTAGCTACGAGCAGTACTTC
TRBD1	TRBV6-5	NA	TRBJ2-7	CASSYSLSGGYEQYF	TGTGCCAGCAGTTACTCGCTCTCAGGGGGCTACGAGCAGTACTTC
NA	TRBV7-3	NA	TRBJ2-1	CASSHGTPSVGNEQFF	TGTGCCAGCAGCCATGGGACTCCCTCGGTAGGGAATGAGCAGTTCTTC
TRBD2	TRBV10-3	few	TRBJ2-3	CAIRDSGGTDTQYF	TGTGCCATCAGAGACAGCGGGGGCACAGATACGCAGTATTTT
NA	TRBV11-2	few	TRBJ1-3	CASSLDGSGNTIYF	TGTGCCAGCAGCTTAGATGGCTCTGGAAACACCATATATTTT
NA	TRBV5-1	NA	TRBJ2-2	CASSSRGGLNTGELFF	TGCGCCAGCAGCTCACGGGGAGGATTGAACACCGGGGAGCTGTTTTTT
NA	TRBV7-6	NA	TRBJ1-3	CASSHPRAGNTIYF	TGTGCCAGCAGCCACCCGAGGGCTGGAAACACCATATATTTT
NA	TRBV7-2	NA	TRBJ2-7	CASSLGGSLSSYEQYF	TGTGCCAGCAGCTTAGGGGGGTCTCTATCCTCCTACGAGCAGTACTTC
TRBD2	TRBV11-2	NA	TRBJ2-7	CASSLGGTSGALMQYF	TGTGCCAGCAGCTTAGGAGGGACTAGCGGGGCACTTATGCAGTACTTC
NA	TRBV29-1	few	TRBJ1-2	CSVEGQAVGGYTF	TGCAGCGTTGAAGGACAGGCGGTCGGTGGCTACACCTTC
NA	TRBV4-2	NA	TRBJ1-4	CASSPGWGVANEKLFF	TGTGCCAGCAGCCCCGGTTGGGGGGTGGCTAATGAAAAACTGTTTTTT
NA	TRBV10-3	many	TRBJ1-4	CAIGPEPSEKLFF	TGTGCCATCGGCCCGGAGCCCAGTGAAAAACTGTTTTTT
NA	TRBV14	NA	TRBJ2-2	CASSLTGLELFF	TGTGCCAGCAGCCTCACAGGATTGGAGCTGTTTTTT
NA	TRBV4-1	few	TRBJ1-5	CASSQNIGQPQHF	TGCGCCAGCAGCCAAAACATAGGTCAGCCCCAGCATTTT
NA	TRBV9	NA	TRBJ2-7	CASSLRSYEQYF	TGTGCCAGCAGCCTCCGGAGCTACGAGCAGTACTTC
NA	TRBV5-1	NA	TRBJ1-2	CASSLALANYGYTF	TGCGCCAGCAGCTTGGCATTAGCTAACTATGGCTACACCTTC
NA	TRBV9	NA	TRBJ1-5	CASSPGRFNQPQHF	TGTGCCAGCAGCCCTGGACGGTTCAATCAGCCCCAGCATTTT
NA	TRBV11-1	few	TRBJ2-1	CASSLVGTLREQFF	TGTGCCAGCAGCTTAGTTGGGACTCTCAGGGAGCAGTTCTTC